What follows are 12 T cell receptor beta chains derived from one specimen sequenced in a study of blood T cell repertoires in COVID-19. Assay: immunoSEQ multiplex PCR; the TCRdb copy retains only in-frame clones and omits some. The sample contains 150,000 to 200,000 clones, around 80% of which appear only once. The sample comprised peripheral blood. Receptors originate from a woman aged 80 or over with acute or convalescent COVID-19.

J is TRBJ1-4 and V is TRBV11-2; 8 bases are shared with TRBD1. Trimming at V came to 4 bases and at J to 0 bases, leaving 4 bases not matched to a gene. The germline gives CDR1 SGHAT, CDR2 FQNNGV. This CDR3 is 16 amino acids long. Written as DNA, the CDR3 is TGTGCCAGCAGCTCCGGACAGGGTGCAACTAATGAAAAACTGTTTTTT. Translation gives CASSSGQGATNEKLFF.

About this clone itself: In the same sample, other DNA sequences code for this CDR3. The rearrangement links TRBV7-9 to TRBJ1-1; TRBD1 matches 8 bases. J was trimmed by 2 bases and V by 3 bases; bases with no gene match: 2. Germline lookup yields CDR1 SEHNR and CDR2 FQNEAQ (reference sequence). The CDR3 is 14 amino acids. The DNA for the CDR3 is TGTGCCAGCAGCTTGGGACAGGTTAACACTGAAGCTTTCTTT. Translation gives CASSLGQVNTEAFF.

The J gene is TRBJ1-1, the V gene TRBV4-1, with D uncertain. This CDR3 is built from 13 residues. Trimming removed 1 base at V and 7 bases at J, with 10 bases between. CDR1 and CDR2 (germline): MGHRA, YSYEKL. The CDR3, as DNA: TGCGCCAGCAGCCAAGTATCCGGGATTGAAGCTTTCTTT. It is translated as CASSQVSGIEAFF.

The chain has TRBV2 and TRBJ2-5, with a possible D match to TRBD1 (5 bases). Germline loops: CDR1 SNHLY, CDR2 FYNNEI. V was pared by 5 bases and J by 2 bases, with 9 bases between. This CDR3 region has 13 residues. The CDR3 coding sequence is TGTGCCAGCAGTAAGACAGCTCAAGAGACCCAGTACTTC. This encodes CASSKTAQETQYF.

Notes on this clone: Within the sample, other DNA sequences also encode this same CDR3. This chain links TRBV5-1 with TRBJ2-1, with D possibly matching TRBD2 (5 bases). The CDR3 length is 14 residues. Germline CDR1 SGHRS, CDR2 YFSETQ. Deletions cut 1 base from V and 1 base from J, with 6 bases between. The CDR3 bases are TGCGCCAGCAGCTTGCCGGGGTCCTACAATGAGCAGTTCTTC. Residues: CASSLPGSYNEQFF.

The chain combines TRBV7-2 with TRBJ1-1; D might be TRBD1 (5 bases). The CDR3 totals 13 residues. In germline, CDR1 is SGHTA, CDR2 FQGNSA. Trimming shortened V by 4 bases and J by 4 bases, and 10 bases separated the two germline ends. CDR3 bases: TGTGCCAGCAGCTCTGGGGGGATCACTGAAGCTTTCTTT. Its translation is CASSSGGITEAFF. The whole variable domain, filled in from reference TRBV7-2 and TRBJ1-1, reads GAGVSQSPSNKVTEKGKDVELRCDPISGHTALYWYRQSLGQGLEFLIYFQGNSAPDKSGLPSDRFSAERTGGSVSTLTIQRTQQEDSAVYLCASSSGGITEAFFGQGTRLTVV.

This clone is a singleton in its sample. J is TRBJ1-2 and V is TRBV19, with D uncertain. Germline V gene sequence: CDR1 LNHDA, CDR2 SQIVND (reference sequence). The CDR3 sequence is 15 residues long. V lost 4 bases, J lost 5 bases, and 17 bases lay in between. CDR3 in DNA: TGTGCCAGTAGTAACACGGGGAGCGGGCGGTATGGCTACACCTTC. Encoded protein: CASSNTGSGRYGYTF.

The chain joins TRBV5-1 to TRBJ2-7; 8 bases line up with TRBD1. The V gene's germline CDR1 is SGHRS and CDR2 YFSETQ. This CDR3 spans 13 amino acids. J gave up 7 bases and V 2 bases, and 5 bases lay outside the gene matches. The CDR3 DNA sequence: TGCGCCAGCAGCTTCGGGACAGGACCGGAGCAGTACTTC. It translates to CASSFGTGPEQYF.

The sample holds a few counts of this clone. V and J are TRBV5-1 and TRBJ1-4; D is possibly TRBD1 (5 bases). The CDR3 consists of 15 residues. Germline V gene sequence: CDR1 SGHRS, CDR2 YFSETQ. The germline V and J ends were trimmed by 3 bases and 8 bases, with 17 bases remaining between them. The CDR3 DNA is TGCGCCAGCAGCTCGGACCCCGGGACTTGGGAAAAACTGTTTTTT. Its translation: CASSSDPGTWEKLFF.

The chain is built from TRBV7-9 and TRBJ1-5; tentative D call: TRBD1 (6 bases). Looked up from germline, CDR1 is SEHNR and CDR2 is FQNEAQ (reference sequence). The CDR3 contains 14 residues. The germline V and J ends were trimmed by 4 bases and 4 bases, with 11 bases remaining between them. CDR3 nucleotides: TGTGCCAGCAGCTCGACAGGAAAAAATCAGCCCCAGCATTTT. Its protein product is CASSSTGKNQPQHF.

CDR3 DNA: TGTGCCAGCAGCTTGGGGACAAACGGGTCACCCCTCCACTTT. Translated, it gives CASSLGTNGSPLHF. This chain uses TRBV5-5 with TRBJ1-6; tentative D call: TRBD1 (5 bases). There are 14 residues in the CDR3. The V and J ends lost 0 bases and 10 bases respectively, with 11 bases between them. Germline V CDR1 and CDR2: SGHKS, YYEKEE (reference sequence). Using reference TRBV5-5 and TRBJ1-6 for the parts outside the CDR3, the full variable domain is DAGVTQSPTHLIKTRGQQVTLRCSPISGHKSVSWYQQVLGQGPQFIFQYYEKEERGRGNFPDRFSARQFPNYSSELNVNALLLGDSALYLCASSLGTNGSPLHFGNGTRLTVT.

The chain links TRBV6-6 to TRBJ2-1; 8 bases fit TRBD2. Germline-derived CDR1 and CDR2 are MNHNY and SVGAGI (reference sequence). With 7 bases clipped from V and 8 bases from J, the junction kept 13 bases outside the gene matches. CDR3 length: 15 amino acids. The DNA for the CDR3 is TGTGCCAGCACTAGCGGGCGACTACCGGGGGATGAGCAGTTCTTC. This codes for CASTSGRLPGDEQFF.